Following are 5 T cell receptor beta chains from one sample sequenced in a study of blood T cell repertoires in COVID-19. Profiled with immunoSEQ multiplex PCR; TCRdb holds only in-frame clones, not every one. The profile shows some 130,000 clones, 65% to 90% of them singletons. Sequenced material: peripheral blood. The receptors here all came from a woman aged 60 to 75 with active or convalescent COVID-19.

The V and J genes are TRBV2 and TRBJ1-2; D remains ambiguous. CDR1 and CDR2 (germline): SNHLY, FYNNEI. The CDR3 is made up of 12 amino acids. Trimming cost V 2 bases and J 11 bases, with 12 bases left between them. The CDR3 is CASSERAWRYTF. The DNA for the CDR3 is TGTGCCAGCAGTGAAAGGGCCTGGAGGTACACCTTC.

The genes are TRBV19 and TRBJ1-6; D may be TRBD1 (5 bases). The CDR3 spans 15 residues. Germline assignment: CDR1 LNHDA and CDR2 SQIVND (reference sequence). V lost 1 base, J lost 4 bases, and 8 bases lay in between. CDR3 nucleotides: TGTGCCAGTAGTATAGTTGGGACTTATAATTCACCCCTCCACTTT. Encoded protein: CASSIVGTYNSPLHF.

The genes are TRBV19 and TRBJ2-5; D perhaps matches TRBD2 (5 bases). Per germline, CDR1 LNHDA and CDR2 SQIVND (reference sequence). CDR3 length: 13 residues. Trimming took 5 bases from V and 2 from J, leaving 9 bases between them. The CDR3 nucleotides read TGTGCCAGTAGTCAAACGGGGCAAGAGACCCAGTACTTC. This encodes CASSQTGQETQYF.

The chain employs TRBV19 and TRBJ1-5; 7 bases map to TRBD1. The germline gives CDR1 LNHDA, CDR2 SQIVND (reference sequence). J gave up 4 bases and V 7 bases, and 10 bases lay outside the gene matches. This CDR3 is built from 15 residues. In DNA form, the CDR3 reads TGTGCCAGTACTCCTCGACAGGGCCGTAATCAGCCCCAGCATTTT. It yields the protein CASTPRQGRNQPQHF.

The chain links TRBV7-8 to TRBJ1-6; possibly TRBD1 for D (6 bases). CDR3 length equals 15 residues. Per the germline V gene, CDR1 is SGHVS and CDR2 is FQNEAQ. Trimming stripped 2 bases from V and 10 bases from J, with 15 bases between. CDR3 amino acids: CASSLRGGEGSPLHF. The CDR3 DNA sequence: TGTGCCAGCAGCTTAAGAGGGGGTGAAGGATCACCCCTCCACTTT.